This note documents a single TCR beta chain sequence. Its specificity is not known. The data stem from a study of cytomegalovirus exposure and HLA in healthy donors. Study-wide results and caveats: Upon later analysis, TCR association rates were observed to vary by HLA locus, being highest for DRB1 and lowest for HLA-C. In a later analysis, specific HLA alleles were associated with around 17,000 TCR beta sequences at a 0.05 false discovery rate. About 87% or about 30% of the time was how often most TCR beta V segments were productive, according to an earlier analysis.

The V gene's germline CDR1 is SNHLY and CDR2 FYNNEI. V lost 4 bases, J lost 0 bases, and 16 bases lay in between. The CDR3 loop spans 16 amino acids. Amplification used 60 Vbeta primers and 13 Jbeta primers. Measured with immunoSEQ multiplex PCR; TCRdb has only the in-frame clones, and not every one. The ten top clones account for less than 3.5%, within a sample of more than 130,000 clones. This clonotype was obtained from a man aged 35 to 55 in good health and CMV-seronegative. The specimen was PBMCs. The chain employs TRBV2 and TRBJ2-7; D is possibly TRBD1 (6 bases). The CDR3 DNA reads as TGTGCCAGCAGTGTTTCGACAGGACCCGACTCCTACGAGCAGTACTTC. It encodes CASSVSTGPDSYEQYF. The whole variable domain, remainder taken from reference TRBV2 and TRBJ2-7, is EPEVTQTPSHQVTQMGQEVILRCVPISNHLYFYWYRQILGQKVEFLVSFYNNEISEKSEIFDDQFSVERPDGSNFTLKIRSTKLEDSAMYFCASSVSTGPDSYEQYFGPGTRLTVT.